This T cell receptor (beta chain) was documented in a study of T cell responses to AZD1222 COVID-19 vaccine. Overall study results and limits: Among those given AZD1222, only five to seven were seropositive at baseline.

A word on this clone: The antigen remains unidentified.

Profiling relied on immunoSEQ multiplex PCR, and the TCRdb table lists in-frame clones only, not all of them. Here the sample spans about 110,000 clones, about 94% being singletons. This clonotype was obtained from an adult who received the AZD1222 COVID-19 vaccine. This sample comprised peripheral blood, obtained 28 days after the second AZD1222 dose.

The CDR3 DNA follows: TGTGCCAGCTGGGACTCCACGGACAGTCAAGGTCAGCCCCAGCATTTT. Protein product: CASWDSTDSQGQPQHF. The chain is built from TRBV7-9 and TRBJ1-5, with D possibly being TRBD1 (6 bases). The CDR3 is 16 amino acids. Germline CDR1 and CDR2: SEHNR and FQNEAQ (reference sequence). V was clipped by 8 bases and J by 6 bases, with 23 bases between them. Drawing the rest from reference TRBV7-9 and TRBJ1-5, the complete variable domain is DTGVSQNPRHKITKRGQNVTFRCDPISEHNRLYWYRQTLGQGPEFLTYFQNEAQLEKSRLLSDRFSAERPKGSFSTLEIQRTEQGDSAMYLCASWDSTDSQGQPQHFGDGTRLSIL.